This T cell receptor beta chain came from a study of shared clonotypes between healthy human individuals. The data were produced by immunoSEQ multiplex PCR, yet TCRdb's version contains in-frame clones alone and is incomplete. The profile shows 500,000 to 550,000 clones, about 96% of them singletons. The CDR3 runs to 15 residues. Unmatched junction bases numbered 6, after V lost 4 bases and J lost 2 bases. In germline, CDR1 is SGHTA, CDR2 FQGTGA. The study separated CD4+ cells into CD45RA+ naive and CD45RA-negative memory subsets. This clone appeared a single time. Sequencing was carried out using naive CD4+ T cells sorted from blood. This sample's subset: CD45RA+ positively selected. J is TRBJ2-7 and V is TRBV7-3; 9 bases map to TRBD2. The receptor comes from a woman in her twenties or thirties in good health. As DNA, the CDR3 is TGTGCCAGCAGCTCCGGAGCGGGAGGAACCTACGAGCAGTACTTC. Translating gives CASSSGAGGTYEQYF.